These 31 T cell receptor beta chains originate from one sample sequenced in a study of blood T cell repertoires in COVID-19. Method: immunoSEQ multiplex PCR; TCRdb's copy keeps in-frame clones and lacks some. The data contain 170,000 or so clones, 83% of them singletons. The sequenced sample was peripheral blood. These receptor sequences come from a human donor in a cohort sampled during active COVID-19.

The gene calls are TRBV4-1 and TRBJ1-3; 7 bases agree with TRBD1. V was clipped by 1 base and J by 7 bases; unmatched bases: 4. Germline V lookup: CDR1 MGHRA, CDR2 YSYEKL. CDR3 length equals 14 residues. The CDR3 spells CASSQGQGRNTIYF. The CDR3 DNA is TGCGCCAGCAGCCAAGGACAGGGAAGGAACACCATATATTTT.

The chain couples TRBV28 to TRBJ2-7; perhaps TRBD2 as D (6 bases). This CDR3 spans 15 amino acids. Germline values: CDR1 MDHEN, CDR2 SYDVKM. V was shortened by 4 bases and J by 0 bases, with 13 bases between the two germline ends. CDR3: CASSYRDSNSYEQYF. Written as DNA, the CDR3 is TGTGCCAGCAGTTACCGGGACTCCAACTCCTACGAGCAGTACTTC.

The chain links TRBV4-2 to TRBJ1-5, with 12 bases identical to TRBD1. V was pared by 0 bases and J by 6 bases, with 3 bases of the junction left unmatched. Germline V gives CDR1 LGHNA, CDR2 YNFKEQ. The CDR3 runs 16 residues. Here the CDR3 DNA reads TGTGCCAGCAGCCAAGATGGGACAGGGGGCACTCAGCCCCAGCATTTT. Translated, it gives CASSQDGTGGTQPQHF.

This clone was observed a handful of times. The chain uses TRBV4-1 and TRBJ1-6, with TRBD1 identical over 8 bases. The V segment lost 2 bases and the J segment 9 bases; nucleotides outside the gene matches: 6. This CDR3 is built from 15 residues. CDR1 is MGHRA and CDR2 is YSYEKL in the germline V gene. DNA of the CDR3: TGCGCCAGCAGCCAACCTGGACAGGGTGGTTCACCCCTCCACTTT. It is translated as CASSQPGQGGSPLHF.

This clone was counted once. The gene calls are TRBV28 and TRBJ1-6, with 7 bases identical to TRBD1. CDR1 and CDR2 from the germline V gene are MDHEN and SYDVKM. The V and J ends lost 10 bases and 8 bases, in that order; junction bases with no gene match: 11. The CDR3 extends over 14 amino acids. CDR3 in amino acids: CAIRRGRVDSPLHF. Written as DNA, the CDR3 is TGTGCCATCAGGAGGGGGCGCGTGGATTCACCCCTCCACTTT.

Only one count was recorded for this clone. CDR3 residues: CASSFGIYEQYF. The CDR3 DNA sequence: TGTGCCAGCAGTTTCGGGATTTACGAGCAGTACTTC. The rearrangement uses TRBV28 and TRBJ2-7; the D gene is possibly TRBD2 (5 bases). V lost 3 bases and J lost 4, with 7 bases in between. CDR3 length: 12 residues. Germline-derived CDR1 and CDR2 are MDHEN and SYDVKM.

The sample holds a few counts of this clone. The CDR3 nucleotides read TGTGCCAGCAGCTTAACCGGGACTAGAGGGTACGAGCAGTACTTC. Translated, it gives CASSLTGTRGYEQYF. The chain couples TRBV7-3 to TRBJ2-7; the match to TRBD2 covers 8 bases. The CDR3 runs 15 residues. Germline CDR1 is SGHTA and CDR2 is FQGTGA. V was clipped by 0 bases and J by 4 bases; unmatched bases: 5.

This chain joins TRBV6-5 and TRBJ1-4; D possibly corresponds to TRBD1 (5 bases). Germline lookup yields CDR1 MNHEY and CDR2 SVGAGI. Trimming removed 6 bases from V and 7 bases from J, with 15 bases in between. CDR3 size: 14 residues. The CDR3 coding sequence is TGTGCCAGCAGGACAGTCCCGAAAGGTGAAAAACTGTTTTTT. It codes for CASRTVPKGEKLFF.

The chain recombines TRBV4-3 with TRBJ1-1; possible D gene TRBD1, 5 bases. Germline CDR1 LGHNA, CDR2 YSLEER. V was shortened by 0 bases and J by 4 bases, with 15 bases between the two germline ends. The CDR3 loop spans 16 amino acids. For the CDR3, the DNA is TGCGCCAGCAGCCAAGATAGAATTTGGGGCTTCACTGAAGCTTTCTTT. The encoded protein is CASSQDRIWGFTEAFF.

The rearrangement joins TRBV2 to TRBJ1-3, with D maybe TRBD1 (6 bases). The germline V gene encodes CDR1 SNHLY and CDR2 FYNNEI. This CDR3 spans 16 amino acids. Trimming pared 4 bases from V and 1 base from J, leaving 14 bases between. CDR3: CASSGYFTGSGNTIYF. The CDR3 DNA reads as TGTGCCAGCAGTGGATACTTTACAGGGTCTGGAAACACCATATATTTT.

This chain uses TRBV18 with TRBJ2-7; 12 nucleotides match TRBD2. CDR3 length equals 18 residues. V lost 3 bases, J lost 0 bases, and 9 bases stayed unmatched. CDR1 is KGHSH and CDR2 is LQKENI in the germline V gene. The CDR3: CASSPTSGGTIGSYEQYF. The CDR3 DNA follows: TGTGCCAGCTCACCGACTAGCGGGGGAACCATCGGCTCCTACGAGCAGTACTTC. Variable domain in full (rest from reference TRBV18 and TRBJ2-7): NAGVMQNPRHLVRRRGQEARLRCSPMKGHSHVYWYRQLPEEGLKFMVYLQKENIIDESGMPKERFSAEFPKEGPSILRIQQVVRGDSAAYFCASSPTSGGTIGSYEQYFGPGTRLTVT.

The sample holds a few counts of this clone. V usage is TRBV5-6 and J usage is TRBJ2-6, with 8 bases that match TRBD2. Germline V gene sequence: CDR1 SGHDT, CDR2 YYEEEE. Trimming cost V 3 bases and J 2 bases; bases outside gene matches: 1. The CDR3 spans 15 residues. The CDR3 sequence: CASSWRGAGANVLTF. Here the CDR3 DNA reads TGTGCCAGCAGCTGGCGGGGGGCTGGGGCCAACGTCCTGACTTTC.

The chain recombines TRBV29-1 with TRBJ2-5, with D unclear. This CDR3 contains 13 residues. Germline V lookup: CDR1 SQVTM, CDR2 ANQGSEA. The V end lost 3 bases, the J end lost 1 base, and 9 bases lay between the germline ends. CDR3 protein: CSVESKIQETQYF. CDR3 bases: TGCAGCGTTGAGAGTAAGATCCAAGAGACCCAGTACTTC.

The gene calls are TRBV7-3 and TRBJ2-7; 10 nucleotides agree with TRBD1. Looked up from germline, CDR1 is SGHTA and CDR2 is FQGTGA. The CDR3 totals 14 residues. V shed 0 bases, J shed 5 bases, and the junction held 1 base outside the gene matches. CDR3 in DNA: TGTGCCAGCAGCTTAACAGGGACAGGGGACGAGCAGTACTTC. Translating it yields CASSLTGTGDEQYF.

As DNA, the CDR3 is TGTGCCAGTAGTAAGGAGCGGTTCAATGAGCAGTTCTTC. Translating it yields CASSKERFNEQFF. The V gene is TRBV19, the J gene TRBJ2-1, with D perhaps matching TRBD2 (5 bases). This CDR3 has 13 amino acids. CDR1 is LNHDA and CDR2 is SQIVND in the germline V gene (reference sequence). V shed 4 bases and J shed 6 bases, with 10 bases lying between them. Full variable domain (rest looked up from reference TRBV19 and TRBJ2-1): DGGITQSPKYLFRKEGQNVTLSCEQNLNHDAMYWYRQDPGQGLRLIYYSQIVNDFQKGDIAEGYSVSREKKESFPLTVTSAQKNPTAFYLCASSKERFNEQFFGPGTRLTVL.

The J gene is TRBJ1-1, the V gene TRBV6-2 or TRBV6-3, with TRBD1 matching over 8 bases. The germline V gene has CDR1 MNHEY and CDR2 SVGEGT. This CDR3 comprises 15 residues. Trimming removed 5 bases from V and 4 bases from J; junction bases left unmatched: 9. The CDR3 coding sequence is TGTGCCAGCAGTCAGGACAGGGCTGTGGGCACTGAAGCTTTCTTT. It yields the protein CASSQDRAVGTEAFF.

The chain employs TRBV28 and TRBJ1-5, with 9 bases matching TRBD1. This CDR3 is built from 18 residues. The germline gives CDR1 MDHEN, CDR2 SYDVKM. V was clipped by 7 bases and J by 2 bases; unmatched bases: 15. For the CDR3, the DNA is TGTGCCAGCACCGAAGACAGGGGGTCGGCCTGGGGCAATCAGCCCCAGCATTTT. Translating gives CASTEDRGSAWGNQPQHF.

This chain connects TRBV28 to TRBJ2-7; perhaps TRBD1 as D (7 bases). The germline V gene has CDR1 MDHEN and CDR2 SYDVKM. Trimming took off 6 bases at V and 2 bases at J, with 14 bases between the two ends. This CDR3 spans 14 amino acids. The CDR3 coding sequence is TGTGCCAGCAGGACGCCCAGGGGGGCCTACGAGCAGTACTTC. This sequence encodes CASRTPRGAYEQYF.

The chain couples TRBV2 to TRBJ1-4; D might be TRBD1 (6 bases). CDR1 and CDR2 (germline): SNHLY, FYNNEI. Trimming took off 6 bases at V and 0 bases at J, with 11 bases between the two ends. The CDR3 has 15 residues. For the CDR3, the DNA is TGTGCCAGCAGGGGACATTTCACAACTAATGAAAAACTGTTTTTT. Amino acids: CASRGHFTTNEKLFF.

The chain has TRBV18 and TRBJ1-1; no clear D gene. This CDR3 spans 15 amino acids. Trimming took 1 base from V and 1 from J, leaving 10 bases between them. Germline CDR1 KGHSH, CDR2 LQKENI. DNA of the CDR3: TGTGCCAGCTCACCACGGGGAGGGCCGAACACTGAAGCTTTCTTT. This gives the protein CASSPRGGPNTEAFF.

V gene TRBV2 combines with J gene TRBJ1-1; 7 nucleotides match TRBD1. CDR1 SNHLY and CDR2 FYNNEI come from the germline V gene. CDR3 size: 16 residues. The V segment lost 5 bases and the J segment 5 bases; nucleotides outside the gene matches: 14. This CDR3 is CASSFSPQGGYTEAFF. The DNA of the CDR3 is TGTGCCAGCAGTTTTAGTCCCCAGGGGGGTTATACTGAAGCTTTCTTT.

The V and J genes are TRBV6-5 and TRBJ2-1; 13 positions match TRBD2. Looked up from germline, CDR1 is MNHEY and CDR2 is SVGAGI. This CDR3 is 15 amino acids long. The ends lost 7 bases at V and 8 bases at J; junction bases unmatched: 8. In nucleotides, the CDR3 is TGTGCCAGCACCCTACTAGCGGGGGGGCCCGATGAGCAGTTCTTC. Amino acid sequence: CASTLLAGGPDEQFF.

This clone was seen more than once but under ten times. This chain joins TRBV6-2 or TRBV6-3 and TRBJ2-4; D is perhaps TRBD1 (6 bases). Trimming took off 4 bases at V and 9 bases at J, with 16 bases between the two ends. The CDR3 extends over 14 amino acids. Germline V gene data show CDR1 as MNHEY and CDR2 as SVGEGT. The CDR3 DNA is TGTGCCAGCAGTTCGGACAGCTCCAAAGGCATTCAGTACTTC. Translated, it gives CASSSDSSKGIQYF.

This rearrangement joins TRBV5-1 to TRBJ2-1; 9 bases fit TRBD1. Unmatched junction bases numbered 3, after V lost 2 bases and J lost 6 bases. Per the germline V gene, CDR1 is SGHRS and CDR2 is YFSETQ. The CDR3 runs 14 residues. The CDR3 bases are TGCGCCAGCAGCTTTGACAGGGGGGGCAATGAGCAGTTCTTC. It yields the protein CASSFDRGGNEQFF.

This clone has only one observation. CDR3 sequence reads: CASSVLTTGGGYTF. CDR3 nucleotide sequence: TGTGCCAGCAGCGTTCTGACCACAGGGGGTGGCTACACCTTC. The V call is TRBV9, the J call TRBJ1-2; 8 bases are shared with TRBD1. CDR3 length equals 14 residues. Germline assignment: CDR1 SGDLS and CDR2 YYNGEE. The V gene end was trimmed by 2 bases and the J gene end by 7 bases; junction bases not matched to a gene: 7.

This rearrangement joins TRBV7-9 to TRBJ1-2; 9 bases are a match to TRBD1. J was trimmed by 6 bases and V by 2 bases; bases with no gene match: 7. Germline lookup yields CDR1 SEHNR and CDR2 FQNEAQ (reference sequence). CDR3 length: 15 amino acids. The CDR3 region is CASSLKQGAYNGYTF. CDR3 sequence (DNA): TGTGCCAGCAGCTTAAAACAGGGGGCGTATAATGGCTACACCTTC.

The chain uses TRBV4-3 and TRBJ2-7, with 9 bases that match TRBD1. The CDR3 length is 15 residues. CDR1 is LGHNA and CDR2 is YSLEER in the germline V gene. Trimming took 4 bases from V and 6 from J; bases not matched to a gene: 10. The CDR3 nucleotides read TGCGCCAGCAGCCTCCAAACGGGACAGGGATCCGAGCAGTACTTC. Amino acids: CASSLQTGQGSEQYF.

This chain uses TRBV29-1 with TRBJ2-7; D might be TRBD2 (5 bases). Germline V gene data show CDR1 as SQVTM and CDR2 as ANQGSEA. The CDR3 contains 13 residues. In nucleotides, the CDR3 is TGCGGAGTCTTAGGACTGAGCTCCTACGAGCAGTACTTC. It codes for CGVLGLSSYEQYF.

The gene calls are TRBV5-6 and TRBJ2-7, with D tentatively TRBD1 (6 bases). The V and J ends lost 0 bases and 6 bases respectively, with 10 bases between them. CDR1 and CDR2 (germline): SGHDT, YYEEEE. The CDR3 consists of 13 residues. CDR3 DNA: TGTGCCAGCAGCTTGGACAGGGTTGGCGAGCAGTACTTC. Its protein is CASSLDRVGEQYF.

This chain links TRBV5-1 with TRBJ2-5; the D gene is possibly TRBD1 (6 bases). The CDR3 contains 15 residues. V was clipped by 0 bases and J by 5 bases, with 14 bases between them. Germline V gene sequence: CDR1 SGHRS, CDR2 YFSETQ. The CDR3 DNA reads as TGCGCCAGCAGCTTGGCTTACGGAAGGGGGGAGACCCAGTACTTC. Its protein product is CASSLAYGRGETQYF.

CDR3 DNA: TGTGCCAGCAGCTTAGGGGGACAGGCCTTTGTCCTGACTTTC. Translating gives CASSLGGQAFVLTF. The chain recombines TRBV7-2 with TRBJ2-6; TRBD1 matches at 8 bases. This CDR3 region has 14 residues. The germline V gene encodes CDR1 SGHTA and CDR2 FQGNSA. V gave up 1 base and J gave up 13 bases; unmatched junction bases: 6. Variable domain in full (rest from reference TRBV7-2 and TRBJ2-6): GAGVSQSPSNKVTEKGKDVELRCDPISGHTALYWYRQSLGQGLEFLIYFQGNSAPDKSGLPSDRFSAERTGGSVSTLTIQRTQQEDSAVYLCASSLGGQAFVLTFGAGSRLTVL.